This TCR beta chain comes out of a study of cytomegalovirus exposure and HLA in healthy donors. Germline V gene sequence: CDR1 GTSNPN, CDR2 SVGIG (reference sequence). The CDR3 is made up of 15 amino acids. V lost 2 bases and J lost 0; bases outside the gene matches: 7. In this sample, this clone turned up once. Primers for the PCR totalled 60 Vbeta and 13 Jbeta. Sequenced by immunoSEQ multiplex PCR; TCRdb stores in-frame clones only, minus some. The repertoire holds roughly 150,000 clones, with 65% to 80% as singletons. V gene TRBV30 combines with J gene TRBJ2-7, with 7 bases lining up with TRBD1. Sequenced sample: PBMCs. This sequence was found in a man aged 35 to 55 in good health and CMV-seropositive. Here the CDR3 DNA reads TGTGCCTGGAGTACAGAACAGGGGAGCTCCTACGAGCAGTACTTC. It specifies CAWSTEQGSSYEQYF.